The 10 T cell receptor beta chains below all came from one sample that was sequenced in a study of cytomegalovirus exposure and HLA in healthy donors. The primer mix had 60 Vbeta and 13 Jbeta primers. TCRdb keeps only in-frame clones here, not all; method: immunoSEQ multiplex PCR. The sample comprises some 120,000 clones, approximately 80% of which are singletons, and roughly 4% rests with the top ten. Sequencing was carried out using PBMCs. All receptors come from a human donor in good health.

The chain couples TRBV5-4 to TRBJ2-1; 7 bases agree with TRBD2. The germline CDR1 and CDR2 sequences are SGHNT and YYREEE (reference sequence). The length of the CDR3 is 16 residues. The J segment lost 0 bases and the V segment lost 1 base, leaving 4 bases of the junction unmatched. This chain's CDR3 is CASSLIAGSSYNEQFF. The CDR3 region has the DNA TGTGCCAGCAGCTTGATAGCGGGTAGCTCCTACAATGAGCAGTTCTTC.

The V and J genes are TRBV7-9 and TRBJ2-1; 9 bases agree with TRBD2. Germline V gene sequence: CDR1 SEHNR, CDR2 FQNEAQ (reference sequence). The CDR3 has 17 residues. The V segment lost 5 bases and the J segment 7 bases; nucleotides outside the gene matches: 15. This chain's CDR3 is CASSAVTSGPTGNEQFF. The CDR3 region has the DNA TGTGCCAGCAGCGCCGTCACTAGCGGGCCTACTGGGAATGAGCAGTTCTTC.

The J gene is TRBJ2-5, the V gene TRBV6-6; 9 bases are shared with TRBD1. V lost 5 bases, J lost 4 bases, and 5 bases stayed unmatched. The CDR3 runs 14 residues. CDR1 and CDR2 from the germline V gene are MNHNY and SVGAGI (reference sequence). CDR3 sequence: CASSQTGGLETQYF. CDR3 DNA sequence: TGTGCCAGCAGTCAAACAGGGGGCTTAGAGACCCAGTACTTC.

This chain connects TRBV9 to TRBJ2-7, with TRBD1 identical over 8 bases. The CDR3 consists of 14 residues. The germline V gene encodes CDR1 SGDLS and CDR2 YYNGEE. V lost 4 bases and J lost 2; bases outside the gene matches: 5. The CDR3 DNA reads TGTGCCAGCAGCTTCGACAGGGGTCCCTACGAGCAGTACTTC. It encodes CASSFDRGPYEQYF.

This sequence joins TRBV5-1 and TRBJ1-5; maybe TRBD1 (5 bases). Germline V gives CDR1 SGHRS, CDR2 YFSETQ. The length of the CDR3 is 15 residues. Trimming shortened V by 0 bases and J by 7 bases, and 14 bases separated the two germline ends. CDR3 DNA sequence: TGCGCCAGCAGCTTGGCCGGGGGTTGGGAACAGCCCCAGCATTTT. This translates into CASSLAGGWEQPQHF.

As regards this clone: Relative to the germline gene, one junction end is altered; a read error may explain this. This chain joins TRBV7-9 and TRBJ2-6; a possible D gene is TRBD2 (6 bases). The length of the CDR3 is 13 residues. Germline V CDR1 and CDR2: SEHNR, FQNEAQ (reference sequence). CDR3 bases: TGTGCCGGCGGGGCGGCCGGGGCCAACGCCCTGACTTTC. Translation: CAGGAAGANALTF.

CDR3 DNA: TGTGCCAGCAGCTCCTCGGGACAGCCGAATGAAAAACTGTTTTTT. Amino acids: CASSSSGQPNEKLFF. V usage is TRBV5-4 and J usage is TRBJ1-4, with 7 bases that match TRBD1. V lost 3 bases and J lost 5; bases outside the gene matches: 7. The CDR3 has 15 amino acids. Germline CDR1 reads SGHNT; CDR2 reads YYREEE (reference sequence).

The rearrangement links TRBV19 to TRBJ1-5; D remains unclear. Trimming left V 5 bases short and J 0 bases short, with 5 bases between. This CDR3 spans 13 amino acids. Germline CDR1 LNHDA, CDR2 SQIVND (reference sequence). Written as DNA, the CDR3 is TGTGCCAGTAGTTCGGTTAGCAATCAGCCCCAGCATTTT. As protein: CASSSVSNQPQHF.

A single count supports this clone. The chain uses TRBV28 and TRBJ2-7, with D possibly TRBD2 on 6 matching bases. The CDR3 totals 14 residues. The germline gives CDR1 MDHEN, CDR2 SYDVKM. V lost 4 bases and J lost 4, with 14 bases in between. The CDR3 DNA reads as TGTGCCAGCAGTTGGGGCGGGAAGGGTTACGAGCAGTACTTC. Translating gives CASSWGGKGYEQYF.

This chain's CDR3 is CASGLGQSHRQPQHF. Written as DNA, the CDR3 is TGTGCCAGCGGCCTTGGACAGTCGCATAGGCAGCCCCAGCATTTT. The genes are TRBV6-1 and TRBJ1-5, with TRBD1 as a possible D gene (6 bases). There are 15 residues in the CDR3. The germline V gene encodes CDR1 MNHNS and CDR2 SASEGT. V shed 8 bases and J shed 7 bases, with 21 bases lying between them.